This entry features one T cell receptor beta chain sequence. Antigen: not known. Germline V gene sequence: CDR1 DFQATT, CDR2 SNEGSKA (reference sequence). The CDR3 has 15 residues. TCRdb reprocessed the 5' RACE reads; each CDR3 protein has one entry and no DNA is given. The listing contains about 450,000 distinct CDR3 sequences. The sample comes from a study of monozygotic twins with inflammatory bowel disease. Study-wide results and caveats: Researchers report that IBD patients shared fewer clonotypes with others than healthy twins, especially amid disease activity. IBD patients had lower TCRbeta diversity (inverse Simpson) than healthy co-twins.

The source material was blood. The TCR sequence derives from a human donor with ulcerative colitis or Crohn's disease, or a healthy co-twin of an affected twin (not recorded which). The rearrangement links TRBV20-1 to TRBJ1-1; lacking DNA, the TRBD1 call made by TCRdb goes unchecked. CDR3 amino acids: CSARDQQGGGTEAFF.